The clone carrying this T cell receptor (beta chain) has just one count. V lost 7 bases and J lost 6, with 16 bases in between. This CDR3 contains 13 residues. In germline, CDR1 is SGHAT, CDR2 FQDESV (reference sequence). The data were obtained in a study of blood T cell repertoires in COVID-19. Study information: Samples came from the United States, Italy and Spain, spanning acute and convalescent COVID-19. T cells, B-cell-depleted T cells, or PBMCs provided the cDNA or gDNA that served as material.

Per the authors' pipeline: Reference gene primer amplification in the assay estimated nucleated cell counts. Sequenced by immunoSEQ multiplex PCR; TCRdb stores in-frame clones only, minus some. Clonal size and the V and J genes are those of that table, whereas D and trimming came from the DNA. In the table there are approximately 250,000 clones, about 89% of which are singletons. Input material: peripheral blood. The source of this sequence is a man aged 35 to 55 with active or convalescent COVID-19. The V gene is TRBV11-1, the J gene TRBJ2-7; tentative D call: TRBD2 (6 bases). The CDR3 spells CASTLGGPLEQYF. The CDR3 nucleotides are TGTGCCAGCACCCTCGGGGGTCCCCTCGAGCAGTACTTC.